This TCR beta chain was recovered during a study of control samples from healthy donors and cancer patients. TCRdb's copy holds only in-frame clones and misses some; the assay was immunoSEQ multiplex PCR. The table shows 100,000 to 150,000 clones, with 80% to 95% occurring only once. This clone was observed a handful of times. This sequence was found in a woman between 45 and 65 years old in good health. Sequenced sample: blood.

The CDR3 spells CASSEGGGEAFF. For the CDR3, the DNA is TGCGCCAGCAGTGAGGGGGGAGGAGAAGCTTTCTTT. V gene TRBV10-2 combines with J gene TRBJ1-1, with TRBD1 as a possible D gene (5 bases). There are 12 residues in the CDR3. Per the germline V gene, CDR1 is WSHSY and CDR2 is SAAADI. V was clipped by 2 bases and J by 8 bases, with 9 bases between them.